This T cell receptor beta chain was profiled in a study of CD4 T cells in relation to SARS-CoV-2 and coronaviruses. Study-wide background: Negative control cultures got HIV-1 Nef peptides or no peptide. The HLA restriction of the shared crossreactive spike epitopes was mapped. Study-level points and caveats: Crossreactivity was assessed only for spike protein, not other viral proteins.

The protocol was immunoSEQ multiplex PCR, while the TCRdb copy is restricted to in-frame clones and leaves out a portion. This table has roughly 20,000 clones, around 79% appearing once. V gave up 1 base and J gave up 6 bases; unmatched junction bases: 5. Germline V gene data show CDR1 as SGHTA and CDR2 as FQGNSA. This CDR3 contains 15 residues. Before the COVID-19 pandemic, during about 2010-2019, CD4+ T cells were taken from unexposed donors. After more than eight days of culture, CD4+ T cells were isolated. Each well had 1.5 million to 2.5 million PBMCs in approximately 5% human AB serum with IL-2. With respect to this clone: Its matching antigen is unknown.

This rearrangement joins TRBV7-2 to TRBJ2-2, with 7 bases identical to TRBD1. The TCR sequence derives from a human donor in good health. Sequenced input: CD4+ T cells from PBMCs, cultured in vitro. The CDR3 region is CASSLVAGGSGELFF. The CDR3 DNA follows: TGTGCCAGCAGCTTAGTGGCAGGGGGATCCGGGGAGCTGTTTTTT. The variable domain in full, with the rest retrieved from reference TRBV7-2 and TRBJ2-2, is GAGVSQSPSNKVTEKGKDVELRCDPISGHTALYWYRQSLGQGLEFLIYFQGNSAPDKSGLPSDRFSAERTGGSVSTLTIQRTQQEDSAVYLCASSLVAGGSGELFFGEGSRLTVL.